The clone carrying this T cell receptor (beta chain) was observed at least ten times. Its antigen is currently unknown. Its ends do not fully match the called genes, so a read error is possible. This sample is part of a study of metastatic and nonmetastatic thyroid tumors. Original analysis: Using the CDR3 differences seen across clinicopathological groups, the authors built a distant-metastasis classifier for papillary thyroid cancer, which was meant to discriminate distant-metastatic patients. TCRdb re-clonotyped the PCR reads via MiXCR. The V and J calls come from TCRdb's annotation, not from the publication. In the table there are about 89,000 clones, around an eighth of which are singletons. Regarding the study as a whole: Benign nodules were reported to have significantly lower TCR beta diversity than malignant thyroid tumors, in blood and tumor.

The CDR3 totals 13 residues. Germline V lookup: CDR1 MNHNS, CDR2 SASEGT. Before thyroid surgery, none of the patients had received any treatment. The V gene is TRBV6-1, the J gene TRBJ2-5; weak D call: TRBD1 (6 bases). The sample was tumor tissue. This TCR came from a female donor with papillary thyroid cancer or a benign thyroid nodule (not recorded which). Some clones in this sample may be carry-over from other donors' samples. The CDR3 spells CASSAGHKEAQYF. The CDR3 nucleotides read TGTGCCAGCAGTGCGGGACATAAAGAGGCCCAGTACTTC.